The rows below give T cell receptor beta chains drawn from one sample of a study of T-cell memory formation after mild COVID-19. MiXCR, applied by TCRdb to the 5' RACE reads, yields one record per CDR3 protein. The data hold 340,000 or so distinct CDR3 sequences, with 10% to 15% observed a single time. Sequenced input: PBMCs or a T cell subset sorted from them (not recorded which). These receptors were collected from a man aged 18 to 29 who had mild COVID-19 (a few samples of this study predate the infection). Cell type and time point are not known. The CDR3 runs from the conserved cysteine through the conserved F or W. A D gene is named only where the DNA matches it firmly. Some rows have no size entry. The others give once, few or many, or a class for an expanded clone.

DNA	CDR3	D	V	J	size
TGTGCCAGCAGCAGACAGGGGCCTACCAATTCACCCCTCCACTTT	CASSRQGPTNSPLHF	TRBD1	TRBV11-2	TRBJ1-6	many
TGCGCCAGCAGTCCGGACGGAAGGGGTGGCTACACCTTC	CASSPDGRGGYTF	-	TRBV5-1	TRBJ1-2	-
TGCGCCAGCAGCACGCGGACAGGGGTAGGGTCGGAGACCCAGTACTTC	CASSTRTGVGSETQYF	TRBD1	TRBV4-3	TRBJ2-5	few
TGTGCCAGCAGTTACCCTTGGGGTGTTACGGGACCCAATCAGCCCCAGCATTTT	CASSYPWGVTGPNQPQHF	-	TRBV6-6	TRBJ1-5	few
TGCGCCAGCAGCCAAACCTCCGTCACAGGGGACTCCTACGAGCAGTACTTC	CASSQTSVTGDSYEQYF	TRBD1	TRBV4-1	TRBJ2-7	-
TGTGCCAGCAGCTTAGGAACATTGCTTTACACAGATAAGCAGTATTTT	CASSLGTLLYTDKQYF	-	TRBV7-9	TRBJ2-3	-
TGTGCCAGCAACCCGCGAAGCGGGGGTGAGACCCAGTACTTC	CASNPRSGGETQYF	TRBD2	TRBV7-2	TRBJ2-5	few
TGCGCCAGCAGCCCGGCGGGGAGTACGCAGTATTTT	CASSPAGSTQYF	-	TRBV5-1	TRBJ2-3	few
TGTGCCAGCAGTTACTCGGCAGGGGTCTATGGCTACACCTTC	CASSYSAGVYGYTF	-	TRBV6-5	TRBJ1-2	-
TGTGCCAGCAGCCAAGGGACGACAGGGGGCTCCTATGGCTACACCTTC	CASSQGTTGGSYGYTF	TRBD1	TRBV3-1	TRBJ1-2	few
TGTGCCAGCAGCTTTGGGCGGCTATTCTACGAGCAGTACTTC	CASSFGRLFYEQYF	-	TRBV11-2	TRBJ2-7	-
TGTGCCAGCAGGGTCGACAGGTACTCCTACAATGAGCAGTTCTTC	CASRVDRYSYNEQFF	-	TRBV6-1	TRBJ2-1	few
TGCGCCAGCAGCGGGCAGGGGGCTGAAGCTTTCTTT	CASSGQGAEAFF	TRBD1	TRBV5-1	TRBJ1-1	few
TGTGCCAGCAGTGAAGGAGGTGAAAAACTGTTTTTT	CASSEGGEKLFF	-	TRBV2	TRBJ1-4	few
TGCAGCGTTCTGGACGGATCCTACGAGCAGTACTTC	CSVLDGSYEQYF	-	TRBV29-1	TRBJ2-7	-
TGCAGTGCTAGAGATGTTGCAGGGCGTCGGGATGAGCAGTTCTTC	CSARDVAGRRDEQFF	-	TRBV20-1	TRBJ2-1	-
TGTGCCAGCAGCGTAGGAGGTCGAGAGAACACTGAAGCTTTCTTT	CASSVGGRENTEAFF	-	TRBV9	TRBJ1-1	-
TGTGCCAGCACCCCGGGGATTGGGGCTGGCAAAAACATTCAGTACTTC	CASTPGIGAGKNIQYF	-	TRBV7-2	TRBJ2-4	-
TGCAGTGCCCCAGTTACAGGGGGTGATTACGAGCAGTACTTC	CSAPVTGGDYEQYF	TRBD1	TRBV20-1	TRBJ2-7	-
TGCGCCAGCAGCTTTCGGGACGGTGCCTACGAGCAGTACTTC	CASSFRDGAYEQYF	-	TRBV5-1	TRBJ2-7	few
TGTGCCAGCAGCTTTGCCCCCGGGACTAGCGGGGGGGCTTATGAGCAGTTCTTC	CASSFAPGTSGGAYEQFF	TRBD2	TRBV7-3	TRBJ2-1	few
TGTGCCAGCCAGCGACTAGCGGGAGCACCCGATACGCAGTATTTT	CASQRLAGAPDTQYF	TRBD2	TRBV19	TRBJ2-3	-
TGTGCCAGCAGCCTAGCTGGCGGGACATATTATGGCTACACCTTC	CASSLAGGTYYGYTF	-	TRBV5-5	TRBJ1-2	-
TGCGCCAGCAGCGCGGACGGCGCGTATGGCTACACCTTC	CASSADGAYGYTF	-	TRBV5-1	TRBJ1-2	-
TGCAGCGTTTCTGTAATGAACTACGAGCAGTACTTC	CSVSVMNYEQYF	-	TRBV29-1	TRBJ2-7	few
TGTGCCAGCAGCGGTTCCGTGGACAGGAGACGAGCTTTCTTT	CASSGSVDRRRAFF	TRBD1	TRBV7-2	TRBJ1-1	few
TGTGCCAGCAGTTACGGGGCAGGGGGTTGGGAGCAGTTCTTC	CASSYGAGGWEQFF	TRBD1	TRBV6-5	TRBJ2-1	few
TGTGCCAGCAGCCCTGGGACGAGGGGGTCGGCCCAGTACTTC	CASSPGTRGSAQYF	-	TRBV7-2	TRBJ2-5	many
TGTGCCAGCAGTTTATCCGCCGGGTTCGCTTTTCGGCAGTACTTC	CASSLSAGFAFRQYF	-	TRBV27	TRBJ2-7	-
TGTGCCAGCAGCCAAGTGTCAGCGGGGGAAGATACGCAGTATTTT	CASSQVSAGEDTQYF	TRBD2	TRBV4-2	TRBJ2-3	-
TGTGCCAGCAGCCCCACTCCCGGACAGGGGGCGAGTGGCTACACCTTC	CASSPTPGQGASGYTF	TRBD1	TRBV7-3	TRBJ1-2	few
TGCGCCAGCAGCCGAATCCAGGGGCAGGGACATCAGCCCCAGCATTTT	CASSRIQGQGHQPQHF	-	TRBV4-1	TRBJ1-5	few
TGTGCCAGCAGTTACGGGATCAGGGTGAACACTGAAGCTTTCTTT	CASSYGIRVNTEAFF	-	TRBV6-5	TRBJ1-1	-
TGTGCCAGCAGCGCCCGACAGGGCTGGGGCACAGATACGCAGTATTTT	CASSARQGWGTDTQYF	TRBD1	TRBV7-2	TRBJ2-3	few
TGCAGTGCTAGAACAGGGGATCAGCCCCAGCGTTTT	CSARTGDQPQRF	TRBD1	TRBV20-1	TRBJ1-5	-
TGTGCCAGCAGCTCTTACACCGGACTAGCGGGGGGTAATGAGCAGTACTTC	CASSSYTGLAGGNEQYF	TRBD2	TRBV7-2	TRBJ2-7	-
TGTGCCAGCTCCCCACAACTCGGGCGGGGGAGAATAGATACTGAAGCTTTCTTT	CASSPQLGRGRIDTEAFF	-	TRBV18	TRBJ1-1	-
TGTGCCAGCAGCTTAGAGGCAGGGGCTATCGATTCTGACTACACCTTC	CASSLEAGAIDSDYTF	-	TRBV7-6	TRBJ1-2	-
TGTGCCAGCAGCGTAGAAGGCGGACACTATGGCTACACCTTC	CASSVEGGHYGYTF	-	TRBV9	TRBJ1-2	-
TGTGCCAGCAGTTCACTAGCGGGGGTAGACAATGAGCAGTTCTTC	CASSSLAGVDNEQFF	TRBD2	TRBV28	TRBJ2-1	-
TGTGCCAGTAGTATTACGGGCGATGAGCAGTTCTTC	CASSITGDEQFF	-	TRBV19	TRBJ2-1	few
TGTGCCAGCAGCCCCGGACGGAGGAGCTCCTACGAGCAGTACTTC	CASSPGRRSSYEQYF	-	TRBV4-2	TRBJ2-7	many
TGTGCCAGCAGCCGACAAAAGGGCAGGGGGGCTAGGGATACGCAGTATTTT	CASSRQKGRGARDTQYF	-	TRBV7-2	TRBJ2-3	many
TGTGCCAGCAGCTTTGGACAGGGGATTAACGAGCAGTACTTC	CASSFGQGINEQYF	TRBD1	TRBV7-9	TRBJ2-7	-
TGTGCCATGACGGGACAGGGACAGACCCAGTACTTC	CAMTGQGQTQYF	TRBD1	TRBV6-4	TRBJ2-5	-
TGTGCCTGGAGTGTAGAGGGCCTGAGCTCCTACAATGAGCAGTTCTTC	CAWSVEGLSSYNEQFF	-	TRBV30	TRBJ2-1	-
TGCGCCAGCAGCTTGGAGGGTGACAGACTTGAAGCTTTCTTT	CASSLEGDRLEAFF	-	TRBV5-1	TRBJ1-1	many
TGTGCCAGCAGCTTAGGAGCGTCCACGCGCACAGATACGCAGTATTTT	CASSLGASTRTDTQYF	-	TRBV7-2	TRBJ2-3	few
TGTGCCAGCAGTCCCAGGGGCTTAATTTACAATGAGCAGTTCTTC	CASSPRGLIYNEQFF	-	TRBV12-3/TRBV12-4	TRBJ2-1	-
TGTGCCAGCAGCGTGTCTTCGGTTGGGCAGACTGGAAACACCATATATTTT	CASSVSSVGQTGNTIYF	-	TRBV9	TRBJ1-3	many
TGTGCCAGCAGACGTCTAGCGGGGGGCTCAGCCTACACAGATACGCAGTATTTT	CASRRLAGGSAYTDTQYF	TRBD2	TRBV4-2	TRBJ2-3	-
TGTGCCAGCAGCTTGAGGTCCGGGACAGGGAAAGAGACCCAGTACTTC	CASSLRSGTGKETQYF	TRBD1	TRBV5-6	TRBJ2-5	-
TGCAGTGCTAGAGATGGAAGGCAGCGGGGGGCCAGGAGGGACAATGAGCAGTTCTTC	CSARDGRQRGARRDNEQFF	TRBD2	TRBV20-1	TRBJ2-1	few
TGCGCCAGCAGCCAAGGGTGGAGGGGATCCGAGCAGTACTTC	CASSQGWRGSEQYF	-	TRBV4-3	TRBJ2-7	many
TGTGCCAGCAGCCAAGAGGAGGGACTGCTAACACCAGACGAGGGCGAGCAGTACTTC	CASSQEEGLLTPDEGEQYF	-	TRBV4-2	TRBJ2-7	once